The present T cell receptor beta chain was sequenced within a study of human T cells and chemical hapten exposure. This clonotype was seen only a few times. Its specificity is not known. Overall study results and limits: Expanded TCRs created a significantly greater count of big CDR3 similarity clusters than controls did. No shift was seen in TCRs above 1 in 1000 frequency with DPC sensitization.

Time point specified: patch test 1, 2 weeks after DPC sensitization. Stated treatment: therapeutic diphenylcyclopropenone sensitization with weekly scalp DPC. Single cDNA molecules in the library carried unique molecular identifiers attached during preparation. TCRdb itself ran the RACE reads through MiXCR, one entry per CDR3 protein. The sample has 80,000 or so distinct CDR3 sequences, approximately 11% seen once. The sequences come from whole blood, collected in connection with sensitization to the hapten diphenylcyclopropenone (DPC). The receptor was derived from a woman between 50 and 59 years old with alopecia areata. Some clones in this sample may be carry-over from other donors' samples.

For the CDR3, the DNA is TGCGCCAGCAGCCCTGAGGGGCAGGGGATCTATGGCTACACCTTC. It yields the protein CASSPEGQGIYGYTF. The chain recombines TRBV5-1 with TRBJ1-2, with TRBD1 as a possible D gene (6 bases). The germline CDR1 and CDR2 sequences are SGHRS and YFSETQ. V gave up 4 bases and J gave up 4 bases, with 17 bases separating them. The CDR3 extends over 15 amino acids.